The 24 T cell receptor beta chains presented below share a single source sample, sequenced in a study of OX40 agonist ivuxolimab in advanced cancers. TCRdb keeps only in-frame clones here, not all; method: immunoSEQ multiplex PCR. The sample records tens of thousands of clones, under 85% being singletons. The sequences come from CD4+ or CD8+ T cells sorted from blood, collected in a trial of the OX40 agonist ivuxolimab. The source is an adult with an advanced solid tumor such as melanoma, head and neck, liver or kidney cancer.

This clone was detected only a few times. The genes are TRBV28 and TRBJ2-5; TRBD2 agrees at 7 bases. This CDR3 has 15 amino acids. Germline CDR1 and CDR2: MDHEN and SYDVKM. The V segment lost 5 bases and the J segment 3 bases; nucleotides outside the gene matches: 9. The CDR3 region is CASSPPGGGEETQYF. The CDR3 bases are TGTGCCAGCAGTCCCCCGGGGGGAGGGGAAGAGACCCAGTACTTC. Full variable domain (missing parts from reference TRBV28 and TRBJ2-5): DVKVTQSSRYLVKRTGEKVFLECVQDMDHENMFWYRQDPGLGLRLIYFSYDVKMKEKGDIPEGYSVSREKKERFSLILESASTNQTSMYLCASSPPGGGEETQYFGPGTRLLVL.

The chain combines TRBV30 with TRBJ2-3; a weak D match, TRBD1 (5 bases). The V gene's germline CDR1 is GTSNPN and CDR2 SVGIG (reference sequence). The CDR3 contains 14 residues. V lost 3 bases and J lost 1, with 11 bases in between. The CDR3 protein is CAWRFTGGTDTQYF. The CDR3 DNA reads TGTGCCTGGAGATTTACAGGAGGCACAGATACGCAGTATTTT.

The V and J genes are TRBV19 and TRBJ2-7; D possibly matches TRBD1 or TRBD2 (6 bases each). Germline V CDR1 and CDR2: LNHDA, SQIVND (reference sequence). V gave up 3 bases and J gave up 5 bases, with 17 bases separating them. The CDR3 runs 15 residues. Here the CDR3 DNA reads TGTGCCAGTAGTATCTGGGGGGCCACCCCGGACGAGCAGTACTTC. This translates into CASSIWGATPDEQYF.

The table lists this clone with many counts. The rearrangement links TRBV5-1 to TRBJ2-3; TRBD2 aligns across 10 bases. The CDR3 consists of 16 residues. The V segment lost 3 bases and the J segment 3 bases; nucleotides outside the gene matches: 7. The germline gives CDR1 SGHRS, CDR2 YFSETQ. CDR3: CASSSGTSVVTDTQYF. CDR3 sequence (DNA): TGCGCCAGCAGCTCGGGGACTAGCGTGGTAACAGATACGCAGTATTTT. Supplemented by reference TRBV5-1 and TRBJ2-3, the full variable domain reads KAGVTQTPRYLIKTRGQQVTLSCSPISGHRSVSWYQQTPGQGLQFLFEYFSETQRNKGNFPGRFSGRQFSNSRSEMNVSTLELGDSALYLCASSSGTSVVTDTQYFGPGTRLTVL.

This chain uses TRBV25-1 with TRBJ2-6; D gene unclear. This CDR3 has 15 amino acids. Germline CDR1 is MGHDK and CDR2 is SYGVNS. V dropped 2 bases and J dropped 0 bases, with 5 bases sitting between them. In DNA, the CDR3 is TGTGCCAGCAGTGAACCCTACTCTGGGGCCAACGTCCTGACTTTC. It is translated as CASSEPYSGANVLTF. The full variable domain, rest sourced from reference TRBV25-1 and TRBJ2-6, is EADIYQTPRYLVIGTGKKITLECSQTMGHDKMYWYQQDPGMELHLIHYSYGVNSTEKGDLSSESTVSRIRTEHFPLTLESARPSHTSQYLCASSEPYSGANVLTFGAGSRLTVL.

The rearrangement joins TRBV19 to TRBJ2-1; TRBD2 agrees at 7 bases. The trim removed 7 bases at V and 4 bases at J, leaving 7 bases unmatched. This CDR3 region has 14 residues. Germline CDR1 is LNHDA and CDR2 is SQIVND (reference sequence). In DNA form, the CDR3 reads TGTGCCAGTAACCCTAGCGGTGGGTACAATGAGCAGTTCTTC. This codes for CASNPSGGYNEQFF.

This chain uses TRBV11-2 with TRBJ2-7; D unresolved. Between the trimmed V and J ends, which lost 5 bases and 3 bases, there was a span of 2 bases. Germline CDR1 reads SGHAT; CDR2 reads FQNNGV. CDR3 length equals 10 residues. The CDR3 is CASSIYEQYF. The CDR3, as DNA: TGTGCCAGCAGCATCTACGAGCAGTACTTC.

Of note for this clone: The junction shows a germline mismatch at one end, possibly a read error. The chain has TRBV5-1 and TRBJ2-2; D possibly matches TRBD1 or TRBD2 (6 bases each). Germline V gene data show CDR1 as SGHRS and CDR2 as YFSETQ. The CDR3 spans 13 residues. The DNA of the CDR3 is TGCGCCGGCAGGGGAGGTTACACCGGGGAGCTGTTTTTT. It translates to CAGRGGYTGELFF.

The chain couples TRBV6-6 to TRBJ1-5, with D possibly matching TRBD1 (6 bases). V dropped 2 bases and J dropped 7 bases, with 12 bases sitting between them. The CDR3 runs to 14 residues. Germline assignment: CDR1 MNHNY and CDR2 SVGAGI (reference sequence). The CDR3 is CASSYVTGDQPQHF. The CDR3, as DNA: TGTGCCAGCAGTTACGTGACAGGAGACCAGCCCCAGCATTTT.

The chain has TRBV6-5 and TRBJ2-5, with D uncertain. The CDR3 consists of 15 residues. V dropped 0 bases and J dropped 4 bases, with 12 bases sitting between them. The V gene's germline CDR1 is MNHEY and CDR2 SVGAGI. The DNA of the CDR3 is TGTGCCAGCAGTTACTCGATAACACCCCGAGAGACCCAGTACTTC. Translating gives CASSYSITPRETQYF.

The chain carries TRBV13 and TRBJ2-5, with TRBD2 identical over 8 bases. The J call is doubtful: the DNA matches TRBJ2-7 better. The CDR3 totals 13 residues. Germline loops: CDR1 PRHDT, CDR2 FYEKMQ (reference sequence). CDR3: CASNTGGVYEQYF. CDR3 bases: TGTGCCAGCAACACGGGAGGGGTCTACGAGCAGTACTTC.

V gene TRBV5-3 combines with J gene TRBJ2-2; TRBD2 matches 8 bases. TRBV5-3 counts as an open reading frame of uncertain function. This CDR3 has 18 amino acids. Trimming removed 3 bases from V and 6 bases from J; junction bases left unmatched: 16. The CDR3: CARSCGPSEREMPGELFF. The DNA of the CDR3 is TGTGCCAGAAGCTGCGGCCCTTCGGAGCGGGAGATGCCCGGGGAGCTGTTTTTT.

The V call is TRBV27, the J call TRBJ1-4; D is unclear. In germline, CDR1 is MNHEY, CDR2 SMNVEV (reference sequence). V gave up 4 bases and J gave up 8 bases, with 20 bases separating them. The CDR3 length is 16 residues. The CDR3 nucleotides are TGTGCCAGCAGTTCCAATGACCCTTGGAGACGAGAAAAACTGTTTTTT. Translation: CASSSNDPWRREKLFF.

This clone turned up a few times. A junction end diverges from the germline sequence, so it may reflect a read error. J is TRBJ2-7 and V is TRBV6-1; D gene ambiguous. This CDR3 spans 12 amino acids. Germline V gene data show CDR1 as MNHNS and CDR2 as SASEGT. The CDR3 region is CASCELRNEQYF. CDR3 bases: TGTGCCAGCTGTGAGTTAAGGAACGAGCAGTACTTC.

This clone was picked up a small number of times. The rearrangement links TRBV30 to TRBJ1-5; D might be TRBD1 (6 bases). V lost 2 bases and J lost 3, with 8 bases in between. The length of the CDR3 is 13 residues. Germline loops: CDR1 GTSNPN, CDR2 SVGIG (reference sequence). The CDR3 is CAWSPGANQPQHF. The CDR3 nucleotides read TGTGCCTGGAGTCCGGGGGCCAATCAGCCCCAGCATTTT.

This clone has just one count. The chain combines TRBV2 with TRBJ2-3, with 9 bases that match TRBD1. Germline CDR1 SNHLY, CDR2 FYNNEI. Trimming took 10 bases from V and 9 from J; bases not matched to a gene: 5. The CDR3 has 11 residues. As DNA, the CDR3 is TGTGCCACACAGGGGGCTGGCACGCAGTATTTT. This encodes CATQGAGTQYF.

Ten or more counts support this clone. This chain links TRBV5-4 with TRBJ2-7; 9 nucleotides line up with TRBD1. Germline CDR1 SGHNT, CDR2 YYREEE (reference sequence). The V segment lost 0 bases and the J segment 1 base; nucleotides outside the gene matches: 2. CDR3 length: 15 amino acids. For the CDR3, the DNA is TGTGCCAGCAGCTTGGGGGGACAGGGTTCCTACGAGCAGTACTTC. The encoded protein is CASSLGGQGSYEQYF.

The chain employs TRBV27 and TRBJ2-1, with 9 nucleotides matching TRBD1. The CDR3 runs to 14 residues. Germline values: CDR1 MNHEY, CDR2 SMNVEV (reference sequence). The ends lost 2 bases at V and 8 bases at J; junction bases unmatched: 4. The CDR3 nucleotides are TGTGCCAGCAGTTTAGGGGACAGGGATTATGAGCAGTTCTTC. This sequence encodes CASSLGDRDYEQFF.

The V and J genes are TRBV7-9 and TRBJ1-3, with D unclear. V lost 1 base and J 4 bases, leaving 11 bases between the germline ends. CDR3 length: 15 amino acids. CDR1 SEHNR and CDR2 FQNEAQ come from the germline V gene (reference sequence). Here the CDR3 DNA reads TGTGCCAGCAGCTTAGAACAGACCGGGGGAAACACCATATATTTT. Amino acid sequence: CASSLEQTGGNTIYF.

This chain uses TRBV2 with TRBJ2-1; 10 bases match TRBD2. The CDR3 contains 15 residues. J gave up 9 bases and V 6 bases, and 11 bases lay outside the gene matches. The germline gives CDR1 SNHLY, CDR2 FYNNEI. CDR3 protein: CASRVGTSVRVEQFF. In DNA, the CDR3 is TGTGCCAGCAGAGTCGGGACTAGCGTTAGAGTTGAGCAGTTCTTC.

This clone was seen a single time. Lacking the conserved final phenylalanine or tryptophan, this CDR3 likely reflects a read error. No DNA is shown, since the ends of the CDR3 on it are uncertain; the CDR3 is the one TCRdb lists. J is TRBJ1-1 and V is TRBV10-1. Looked up from germline, CDR1 is WNHNN and CDR2 is SYGVQD (reference sequence). From its first to its last residue, the CDR3 has 10 amino acids. CDR3: CASSPQGTNI.

J is TRBJ2-7 and V is TRBV21-1; the table's TRBD1 call for D was not verified on the DNA. TRBV21-1 is listed as a pseudogene. The CDR3 length is 15 residues. CDR3 DNA: TGTGCCAGCAGTGGGGCGACTTACCAGGCGAGTGAGCAGTACTTC. This encodes CASSGATYQASEQYF.

The gene calls are TRBV27 and TRBJ2-5, with D uncertain. From germline, CDR1 is MNHEY and CDR2 SMNVEV (reference sequence). V was pared by 5 bases and J by 5 bases, with 12 bases between. The CDR3 is 13 amino acids. The CDR3 bases are TGTGCCAGCAGTCGGGTCACCTTGGAGACCCAGTACTTC. Amino acids: CASSRVTLETQYF.

The rearrangement uses TRBV28 and TRBJ2-7; D call uncertain. Trimming stripped 4 bases from V and 5 bases from J, with 15 bases between. This CDR3 spans 14 amino acids. The germline V gene encodes CDR1 MDHEN and CDR2 SYDVKM. The CDR3 sequence is CASSSRQMSHEQYF. CDR3 nucleotides: TGTGCCAGCAGTTCGCGACAAATGTCCCACGAGCAGTACTTC.